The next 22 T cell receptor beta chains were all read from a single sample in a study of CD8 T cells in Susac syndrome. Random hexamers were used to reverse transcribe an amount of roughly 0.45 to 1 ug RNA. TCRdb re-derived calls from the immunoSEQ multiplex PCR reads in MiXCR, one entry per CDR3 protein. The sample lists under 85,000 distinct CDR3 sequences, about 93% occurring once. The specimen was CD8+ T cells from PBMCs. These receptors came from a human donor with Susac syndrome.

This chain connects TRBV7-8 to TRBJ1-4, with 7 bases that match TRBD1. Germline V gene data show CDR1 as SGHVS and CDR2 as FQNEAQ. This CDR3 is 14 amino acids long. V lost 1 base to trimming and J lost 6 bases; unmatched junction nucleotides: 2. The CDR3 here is CASSLGDRHEKLFF. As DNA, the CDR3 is TGTGCCAGCAGCTTAGGGGACAGACATGAAAAACTGTTTTTT.

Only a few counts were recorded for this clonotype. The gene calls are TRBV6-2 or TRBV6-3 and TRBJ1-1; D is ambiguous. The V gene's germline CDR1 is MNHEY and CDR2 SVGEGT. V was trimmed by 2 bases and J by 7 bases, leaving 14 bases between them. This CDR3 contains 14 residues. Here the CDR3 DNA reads TGTGCCAGCAGTTACCAAACTGGACGGGATGAAGCTTTCTTT. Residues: CASSYQTGRDEAFF.

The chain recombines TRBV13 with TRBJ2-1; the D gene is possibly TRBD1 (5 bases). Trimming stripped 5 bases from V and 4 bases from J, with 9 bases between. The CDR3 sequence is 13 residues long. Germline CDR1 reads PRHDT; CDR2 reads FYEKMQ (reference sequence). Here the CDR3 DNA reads TGTGCCAGCAGCGACAGACTTTACAATGAGCAGTTCTTC. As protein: CASSDRLYNEQFF.

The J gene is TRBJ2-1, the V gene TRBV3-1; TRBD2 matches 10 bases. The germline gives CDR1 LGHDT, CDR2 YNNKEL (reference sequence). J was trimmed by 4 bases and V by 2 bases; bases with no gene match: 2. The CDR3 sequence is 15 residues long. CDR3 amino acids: CASSQTSGIYNEQFF. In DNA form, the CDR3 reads TGTGCCAGCAGCCAAACTAGCGGGATTTACAATGAGCAGTTCTTC.

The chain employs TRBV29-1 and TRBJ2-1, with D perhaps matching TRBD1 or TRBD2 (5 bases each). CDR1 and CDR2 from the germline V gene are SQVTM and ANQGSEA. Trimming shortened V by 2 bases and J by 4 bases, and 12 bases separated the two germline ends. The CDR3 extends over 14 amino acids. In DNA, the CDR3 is TGCAGCGTTGAAACCGGGGCGGTATACAATGAGCAGTTCTTC. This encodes CSVETGAVYNEQFF.

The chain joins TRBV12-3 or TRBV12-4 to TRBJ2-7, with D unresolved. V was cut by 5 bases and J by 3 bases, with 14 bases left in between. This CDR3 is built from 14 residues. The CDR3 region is CASSPGVRLYEQYF. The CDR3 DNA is TGTGCCAGCAGTCCTGGGGTCAGGCTCTACGAGCAGTACTTC.

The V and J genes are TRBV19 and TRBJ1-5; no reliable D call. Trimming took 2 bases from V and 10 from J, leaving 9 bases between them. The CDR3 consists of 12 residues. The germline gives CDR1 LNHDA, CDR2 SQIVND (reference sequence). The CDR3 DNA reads TGTGCCAGTAGTATACAGCCTTTCCCCCAGCATTTT. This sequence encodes CASSIQPFPQHF. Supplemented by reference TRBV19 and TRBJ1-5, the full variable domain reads DGGITQSPKYLFRKEGQNVTLSCEQNLNHDAMYWYRQDPGQGLRLIYYSQIVNDFQKGDIAEGYSVSREKKESFPLTVTSAQKNPTAFYLCASSIQPFPQHFGDGTRLSIL.

CDR3 region: CASESTSGMYEQYF. The CDR3 DNA sequence: TGTGCCAGCGAATCGACTAGCGGGATGTACGAGCAGTACTTC. V gene TRBV7-2 combines with J gene TRBJ2-7, with 11 bases aligning to TRBD2. Germline CDR1 reads SGHTA; CDR2 reads FQGNSA. This CDR3 has 14 residues. Trimming cost V 8 bases and J 4 bases; bases outside gene matches: 7.

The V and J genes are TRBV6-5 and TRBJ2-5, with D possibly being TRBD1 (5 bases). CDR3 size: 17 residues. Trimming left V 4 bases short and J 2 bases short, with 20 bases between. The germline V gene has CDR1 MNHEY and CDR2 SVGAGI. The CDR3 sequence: CASSSVGADHNQETQYF. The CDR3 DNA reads TGTGCCAGCAGTTCGGTAGGGGCCGACCATAATCAAGAGACCCAGTACTTC.

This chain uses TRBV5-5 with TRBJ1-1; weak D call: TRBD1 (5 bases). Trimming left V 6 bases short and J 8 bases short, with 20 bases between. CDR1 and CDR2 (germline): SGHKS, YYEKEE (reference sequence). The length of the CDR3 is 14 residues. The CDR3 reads CASTIAGTPDEAFF. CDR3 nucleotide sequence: TGTGCCAGCACGATAGCCGGGACCCCCGACGAAGCTTTCTTT.

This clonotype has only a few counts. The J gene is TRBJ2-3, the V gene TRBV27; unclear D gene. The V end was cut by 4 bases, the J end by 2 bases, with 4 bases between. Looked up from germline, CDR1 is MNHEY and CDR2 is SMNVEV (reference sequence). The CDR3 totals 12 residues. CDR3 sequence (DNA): TGTGCCAGCAGTTCCTACACAGATACGCAGTATTTT. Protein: CASSSYTDTQYF.

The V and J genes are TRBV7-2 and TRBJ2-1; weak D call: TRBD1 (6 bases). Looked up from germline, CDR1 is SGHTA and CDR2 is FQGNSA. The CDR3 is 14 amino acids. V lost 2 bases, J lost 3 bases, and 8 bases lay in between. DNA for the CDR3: TGTGCCAGCAGCTTACAGGGGAGCTACAATGAGCAGTTCTTC. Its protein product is CASSLQGSYNEQFF.

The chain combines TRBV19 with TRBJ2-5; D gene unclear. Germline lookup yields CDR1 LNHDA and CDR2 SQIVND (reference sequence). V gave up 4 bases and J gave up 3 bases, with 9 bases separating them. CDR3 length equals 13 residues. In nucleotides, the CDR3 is TGTGCCAGTAGTACCGATGGGGAAGAGACCCAGTACTTC. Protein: CASSTDGEETQYF.

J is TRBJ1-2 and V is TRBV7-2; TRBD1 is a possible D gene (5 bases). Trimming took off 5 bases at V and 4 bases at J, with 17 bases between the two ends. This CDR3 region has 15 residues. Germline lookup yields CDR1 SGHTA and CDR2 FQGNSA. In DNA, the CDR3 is TGTGCCAGCAGCCTCGTGGACACCCCTACCTATGGCTACACCTTC. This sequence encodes CASSLVDTPTYGYTF.

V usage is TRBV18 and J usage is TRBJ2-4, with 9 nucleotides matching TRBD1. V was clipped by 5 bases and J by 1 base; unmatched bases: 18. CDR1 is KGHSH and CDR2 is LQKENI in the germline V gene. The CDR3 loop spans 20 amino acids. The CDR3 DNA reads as TGTGCCAGCTCAATTGCCGGGACAGGGAGATTGAGTACGGCCAAAAACATTCAGTACTTC. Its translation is CASSIAGTGRLSTAKNIQYF.

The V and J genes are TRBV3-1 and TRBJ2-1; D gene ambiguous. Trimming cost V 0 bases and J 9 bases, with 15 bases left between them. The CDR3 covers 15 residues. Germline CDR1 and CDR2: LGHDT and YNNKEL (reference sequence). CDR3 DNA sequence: TGTGCCAGCAGCCAAGATCTAAAGGATCTCAGTGAGCAGTTCTTC. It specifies CASSQDLKDLSEQFF.

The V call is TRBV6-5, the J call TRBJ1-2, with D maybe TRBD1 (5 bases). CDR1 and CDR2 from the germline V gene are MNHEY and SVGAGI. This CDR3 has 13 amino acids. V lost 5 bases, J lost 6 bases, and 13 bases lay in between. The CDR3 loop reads CASSNGASDGYTF. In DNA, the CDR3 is TGTGCCAGCAGTAACGGGGCAAGCGATGGCTACACCTTC.

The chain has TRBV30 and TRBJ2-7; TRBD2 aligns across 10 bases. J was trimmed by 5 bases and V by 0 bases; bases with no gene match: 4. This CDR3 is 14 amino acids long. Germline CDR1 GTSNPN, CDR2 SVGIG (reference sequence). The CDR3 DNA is TGTGCCTGGAGTGTCTCTAGCGGGAGTCACGAGCAGTACTTC. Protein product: CAWSVSSGSHEQYF.

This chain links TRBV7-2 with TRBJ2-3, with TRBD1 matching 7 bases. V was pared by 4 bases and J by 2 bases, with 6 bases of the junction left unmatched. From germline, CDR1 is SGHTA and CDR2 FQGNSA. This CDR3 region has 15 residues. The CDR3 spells CASSSRQGNTDTQYF. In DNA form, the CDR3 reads TGTGCCAGCAGCTCCCGACAGGGAAACACAGATACGCAGTATTTT. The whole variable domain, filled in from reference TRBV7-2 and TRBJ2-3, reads GAGVSQSPSNKVTEKGKDVELRCDPISGHTALYWYRQSLGQGLEFLIYFQGNSAPDKSGLPSDRFSAERTGGSVSTLTIQRTQQEDSAVYLCASSSRQGNTDTQYFGPGTRLTVL.

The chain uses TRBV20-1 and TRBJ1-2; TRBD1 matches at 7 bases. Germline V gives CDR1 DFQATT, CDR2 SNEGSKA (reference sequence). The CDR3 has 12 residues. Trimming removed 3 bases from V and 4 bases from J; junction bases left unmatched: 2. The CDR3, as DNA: TGCAGTGCTAGCGGGACAGTCTATGGCTACACCTTC. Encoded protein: CSASGTVYGYTF.

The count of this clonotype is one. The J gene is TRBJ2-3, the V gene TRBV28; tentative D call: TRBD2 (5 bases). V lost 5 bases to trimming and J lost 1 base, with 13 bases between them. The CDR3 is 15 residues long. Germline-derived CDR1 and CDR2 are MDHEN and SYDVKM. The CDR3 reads CASSPPRDGTDTQYF. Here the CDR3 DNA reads TGTGCCAGCAGTCCCCCCCGGGATGGCACAGATACGCAGTATTTT. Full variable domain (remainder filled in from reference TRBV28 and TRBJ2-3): DVKVTQSSRYLVKRTGEKVFLECVQDMDHENMFWYRQDPGLGLRLIYFSYDVKMKEKGDIPEGYSVSREKKERFSLILESASTNQTSMYLCASSPPRDGTDTQYFGPGTRLTVL.

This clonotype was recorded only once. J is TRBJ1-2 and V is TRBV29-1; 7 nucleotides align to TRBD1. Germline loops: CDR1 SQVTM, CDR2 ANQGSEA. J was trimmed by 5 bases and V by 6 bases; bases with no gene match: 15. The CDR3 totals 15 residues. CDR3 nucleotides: TGCAGCGTCCCAGAGGGGGGGACAGTCAGTTATGGCTACACCTTC. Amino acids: CSVPEGGTVSYGYTF.